Listed below are T cell receptor beta chains from one sample, sequenced in a study of OX40 agonist ivuxolimab in advanced cancers. Some clones are missing from TCRdb's copy, which holds only in-frame ones; the method was immunoSEQ multiplex PCR. The sample lists 40,000 or so clones; roughly four fifths were seen once. The sample was CD4+ or CD8+ T cells sorted from blood, taken in a trial of the OX40 agonist ivuxolimab. The receptors shown here come from an adult with an advanced solid tumor such as melanoma, head and neck, liver or kidney cancer. Both conserved end residues are part of each CDR3. D genes are given only for firm matches. Not every row has a clone size; where given, it reads once, few, many or a size class.

NA	NA	12	TRBV6-5	TRBJ2-7	TGTGCCAGCAGTCGCGGGCCGTACGAGCAGTACTTC	CASSRGPYEQYF
TRBD2	NA	15	TRBV6-1	TRBJ2-7	TGTGCCAGCAGCGCGACTAGCGGGATCCCCTACGAGCAGTACTTC	CASSATSGIPYEQYF
NA	NA	14	TRBV7-9	TRBJ2-1	TGTGCCAGCAGCTTTCCAGGGGTAAGCAATGAGCAGTTCTTC	CASSFPGVSNEQFF
NA	few	15	TRBV11-2	TRBJ2-7	TGTGCCAGCAGCGCGGGACAGCGTACCTCCTACGAGCAGTACTTC	CASSAGQRTSYEQYF
TRBD1	NA	15	TRBV4-2	TRBJ2-4	TGTGCCAGCAGCCAAAGGGACAGGCTAAAAAACATTCAGTACTTC	CASSQRDRLKNIQYF
TRBD1	few	16	TRBV15	TRBJ1-2	TGTGCCACCAGCAGCGACGGGACAGCGATTGGTTATGGCTACACCTTC	CATSSDGTAIGYGYTF
NA	NA	16	TRBV4-1	TRBJ1-2	TGCGCCAGCAGCGTCGACCGTCCTATTACAAACTATGGCTACACCTTC	CASSVDRPITNYGYTF
TRBD2	few	15	TRBV9	TRBJ2-7	TGTGCCAGCAGCGTAGGGGGGGGTTCACCCTACGAGCAGTACTTC	CASSVGGGSPYEQYF
NA	once	15	TRBV9	TRBJ1-6	TGTGCCAGCAGCCCCCTGGGCGGTAGGGATTCACCCCTCCACTTT	CASSPLGGRDSPLHF
TRBD1	NA	15	TRBV6-1	TRBJ2-1	TGTGCCAGCACCAAGGACAGGGGAGGCATCAATGAGCAGTTCTTC	CASTKDRGGINEQFF